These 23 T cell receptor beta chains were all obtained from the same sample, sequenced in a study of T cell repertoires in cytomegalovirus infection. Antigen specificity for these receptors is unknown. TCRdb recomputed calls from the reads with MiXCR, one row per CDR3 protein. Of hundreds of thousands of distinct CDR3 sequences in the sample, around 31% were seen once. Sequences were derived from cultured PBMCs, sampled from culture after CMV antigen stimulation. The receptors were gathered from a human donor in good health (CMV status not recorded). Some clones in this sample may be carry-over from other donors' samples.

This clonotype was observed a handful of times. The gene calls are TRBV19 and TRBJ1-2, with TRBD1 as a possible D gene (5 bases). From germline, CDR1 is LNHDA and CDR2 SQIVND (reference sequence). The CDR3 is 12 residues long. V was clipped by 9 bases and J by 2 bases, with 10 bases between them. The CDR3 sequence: CASQPGNYGYTF. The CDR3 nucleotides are TGTGCCAGCCAACCAGGGAACTATGGCTACACCTTC.

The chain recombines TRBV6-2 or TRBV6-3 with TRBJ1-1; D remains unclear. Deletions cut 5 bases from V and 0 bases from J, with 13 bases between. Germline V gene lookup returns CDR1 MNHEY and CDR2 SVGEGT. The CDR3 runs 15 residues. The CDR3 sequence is CASSARLPMNTEAFF. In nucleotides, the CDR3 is TGTGCCAGCAGTGCCCGACTGCCGATGAACACTGAAGCTTTCTTT.

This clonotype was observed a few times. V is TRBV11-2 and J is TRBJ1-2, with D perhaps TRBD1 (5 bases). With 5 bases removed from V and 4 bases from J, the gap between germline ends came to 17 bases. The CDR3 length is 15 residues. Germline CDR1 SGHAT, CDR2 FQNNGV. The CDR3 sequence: CASSQANLGPYGYTF. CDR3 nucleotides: TGTGCCAGCAGCCAAGCGAACCTGGGGCCCTATGGCTACACCTTC. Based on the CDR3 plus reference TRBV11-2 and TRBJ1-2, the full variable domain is EAGVAQSPRYKIIEKRQSVAFWCNPISGHATLYWYQQILGQGPKLLIQFQNNGVVDDSQLPKDRFSAERLKGVDSTLKIQPAKLEDSAVYLCASSQANLGPYGYTFGSGTRLTVV.

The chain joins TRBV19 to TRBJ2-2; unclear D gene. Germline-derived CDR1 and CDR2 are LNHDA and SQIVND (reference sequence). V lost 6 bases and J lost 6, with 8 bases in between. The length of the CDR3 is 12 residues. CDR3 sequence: CASRPQPGELFF. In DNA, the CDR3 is TGTGCCAGTAGACCCCAACCCGGGGAGCTGTTTTTT.

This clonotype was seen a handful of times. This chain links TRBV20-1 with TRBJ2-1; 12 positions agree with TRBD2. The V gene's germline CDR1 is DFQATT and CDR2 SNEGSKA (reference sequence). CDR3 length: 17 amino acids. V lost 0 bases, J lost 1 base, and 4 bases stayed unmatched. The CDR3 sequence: CSARDLLAGGSYNEQFF. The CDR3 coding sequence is TGCAGTGCTAGAGATCTCCTAGCGGGAGGGTCCTACAATGAGCAGTTCTTC.

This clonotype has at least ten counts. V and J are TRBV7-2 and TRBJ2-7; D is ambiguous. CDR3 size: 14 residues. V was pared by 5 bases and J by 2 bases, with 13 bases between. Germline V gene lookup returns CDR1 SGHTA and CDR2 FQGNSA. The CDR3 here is CASSPRRRAYEQYF. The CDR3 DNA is TGTGCCAGCAGCCCGCGTCGTAGGGCCTACGAGCAGTACTTC.

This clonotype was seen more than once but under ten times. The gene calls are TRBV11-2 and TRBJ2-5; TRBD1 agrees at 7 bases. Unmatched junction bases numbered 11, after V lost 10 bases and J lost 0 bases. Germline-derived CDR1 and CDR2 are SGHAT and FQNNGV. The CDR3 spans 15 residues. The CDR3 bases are TGTGCCATAAGTCGGACAGGAACGTACCAAGAGACCCAGTACTTC. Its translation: CAISRTGTYQETQYF. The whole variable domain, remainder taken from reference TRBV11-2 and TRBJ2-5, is EAGVAQSPRYKIIEKRQSVAFWCNPISGHATLYWYQQILGQGPKLLIQFQNNGVVDDSQLPKDRFSAERLKGVDSTLKIQPAKLEDSAVYLCAISRTGTYQETQYFGPGTRLLVL.

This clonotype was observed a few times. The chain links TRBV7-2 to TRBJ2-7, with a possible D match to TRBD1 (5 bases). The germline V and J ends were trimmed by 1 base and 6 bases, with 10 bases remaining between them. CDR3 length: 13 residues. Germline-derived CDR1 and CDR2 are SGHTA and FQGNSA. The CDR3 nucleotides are TGTGCCAGCAGCTTAGTTATCCAGGGCGAGCAGTACTTC. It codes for CASSLVIQGEQYF.

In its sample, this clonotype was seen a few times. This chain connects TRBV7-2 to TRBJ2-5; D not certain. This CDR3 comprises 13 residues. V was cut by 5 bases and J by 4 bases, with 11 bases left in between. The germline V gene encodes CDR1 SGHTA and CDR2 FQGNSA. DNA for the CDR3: TGTGCCAGCAGCAGAAAAGCAAGAGAGACCCAGTACTTC. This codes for CASSRKARETQYF.

The CDR3 nucleotides read TGTGCCAGCAGTGACCGGGACGATCAGCAGTACTTC. Amino acid sequence: CASSDRDDQQYF. The chain is built from TRBV6-1 and TRBJ2-7; D could derive from TRBD1 or TRBD2 (5 bases each). The CDR3 is 12 residues long. Germline V CDR1 and CDR2: MNHNS, SASEGT. V lost 3 bases to trimming and J lost 8 bases, with 11 bases between them.

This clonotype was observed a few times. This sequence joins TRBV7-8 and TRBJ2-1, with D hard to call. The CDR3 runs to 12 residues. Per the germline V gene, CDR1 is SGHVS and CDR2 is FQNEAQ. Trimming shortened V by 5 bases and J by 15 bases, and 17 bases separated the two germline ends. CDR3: CASSPPGPVPFF. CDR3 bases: TGTGCCAGCAGCCCCCCGGGCCCCGTCCCGTTCTTC.

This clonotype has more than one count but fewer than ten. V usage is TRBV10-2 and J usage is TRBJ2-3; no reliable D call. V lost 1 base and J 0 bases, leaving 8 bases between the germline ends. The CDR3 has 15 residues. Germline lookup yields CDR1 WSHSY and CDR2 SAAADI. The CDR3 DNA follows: TGCGCCAGCAGTGAGTTGGTCTCTAGCACAGATACGCAGTATTTT. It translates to CASSELVSSTDTQYF.

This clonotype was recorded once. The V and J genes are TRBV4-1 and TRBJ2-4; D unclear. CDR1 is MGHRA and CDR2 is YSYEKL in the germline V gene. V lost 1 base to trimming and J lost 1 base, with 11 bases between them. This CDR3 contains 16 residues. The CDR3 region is CASSQVSVGAKNIQYF. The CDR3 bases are TGCGCCAGCAGCCAAGTATCCGTGGGGGCCAAAAACATTCAGTACTTC.

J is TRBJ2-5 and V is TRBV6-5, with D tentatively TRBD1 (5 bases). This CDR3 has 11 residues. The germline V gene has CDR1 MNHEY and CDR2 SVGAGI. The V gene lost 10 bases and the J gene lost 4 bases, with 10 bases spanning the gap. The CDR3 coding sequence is TGTGCCACAGGCAGGGCAGAGACCCAGTACTTC. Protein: CATGRAETQYF.

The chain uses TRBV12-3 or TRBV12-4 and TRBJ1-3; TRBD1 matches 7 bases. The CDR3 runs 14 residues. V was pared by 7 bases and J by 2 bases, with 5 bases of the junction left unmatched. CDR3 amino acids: CASTATGTGNTIYF. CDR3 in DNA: TGTGCCAGCACCGCGACAGGGACTGGAAACACCATATATTTT.

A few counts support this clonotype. The CDR3 DNA sequence: TGTGCCAGCAGTGCCGAGGGGGGATTTGGAGTATACGAGCAGTACTTC. This translates into CASSAEGGFGVYEQYF. The chain has TRBV6-1 and TRBJ2-7; the D call may be TRBD1 or TRBD2 (6 bases each). V shed 4 bases and J shed 4 bases, with 20 bases lying between them. The CDR3 spans 16 residues. Germline CDR1 and CDR2: MNHNS and SASEGT.

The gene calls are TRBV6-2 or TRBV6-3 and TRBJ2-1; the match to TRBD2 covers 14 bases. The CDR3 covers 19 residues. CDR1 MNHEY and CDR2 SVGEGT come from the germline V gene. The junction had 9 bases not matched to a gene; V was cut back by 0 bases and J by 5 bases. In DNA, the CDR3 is TGTGCCAGCAGTTACTCGAGACTAGCGGGAGGGATGAGGGACAATGAGCAGTTCTTC. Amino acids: CASSYSRLAGGMRDNEQFF.

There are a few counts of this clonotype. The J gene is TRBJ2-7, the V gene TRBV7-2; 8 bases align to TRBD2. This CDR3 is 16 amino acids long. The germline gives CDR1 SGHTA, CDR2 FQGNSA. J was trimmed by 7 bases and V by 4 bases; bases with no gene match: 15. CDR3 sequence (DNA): TGTGCCAGCAGCTCCACTTTTCCGCGGGGGGTGAGAGAGCAGTACTTC. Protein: CASSSTFPRGVREQYF. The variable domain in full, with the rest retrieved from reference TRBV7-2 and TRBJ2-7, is GAGVSQSPSNKVTEKGKDVELRCDPISGHTALYWYRQSLGQGLEFLIYFQGNSAPDKSGLPSDRFSAERTGGSVSTLTIQRTQQEDSAVYLCASSSTFPRGVREQYFGPGTRLTVT.

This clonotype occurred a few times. CDR3 sequence (DNA): TGTGCCAGCAGTTTACGAATGACAGGGTATTATGAAAAACTGTTTTTT. Protein product: CASSLRMTGYYEKLFF. The chain combines TRBV27 with TRBJ1-4, with 7 bases that match TRBD1. The CDR3 sequence is 16 residues long. Germline V gives CDR1 MNHEY, CDR2 SMNVEV (reference sequence). V was pared by 2 bases and J by 6 bases, with 9 bases of the junction left unmatched.

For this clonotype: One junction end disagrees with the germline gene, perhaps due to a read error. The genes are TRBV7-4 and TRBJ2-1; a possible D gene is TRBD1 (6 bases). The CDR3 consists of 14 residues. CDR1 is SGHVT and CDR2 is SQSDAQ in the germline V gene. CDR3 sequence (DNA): TGTGGCAGCAGCCGATCCACAGGGTACAATGAGCAGTTCTTC. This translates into CGSSRSTGYNEQFF.

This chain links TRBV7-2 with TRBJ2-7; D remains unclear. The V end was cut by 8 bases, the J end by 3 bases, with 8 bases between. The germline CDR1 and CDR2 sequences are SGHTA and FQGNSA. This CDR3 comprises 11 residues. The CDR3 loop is CASGENYEQYF. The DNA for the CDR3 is TGTGCCAGCGGGGAAAACTACGAGCAGTACTTC.

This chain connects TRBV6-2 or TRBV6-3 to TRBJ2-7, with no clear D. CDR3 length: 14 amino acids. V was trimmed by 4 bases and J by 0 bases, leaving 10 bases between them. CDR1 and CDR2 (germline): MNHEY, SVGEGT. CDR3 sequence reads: CASSFGPSSYEQYF. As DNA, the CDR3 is TGTGCCAGCAGTTTCGGACCCAGCTCCTACGAGCAGTACTTC.

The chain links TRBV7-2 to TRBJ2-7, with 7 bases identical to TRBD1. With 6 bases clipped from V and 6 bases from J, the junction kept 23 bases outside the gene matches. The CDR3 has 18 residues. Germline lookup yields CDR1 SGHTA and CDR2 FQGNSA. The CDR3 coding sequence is TGTGCCAGCAGTCCGAGGAGAGGAGAGGGGGCCATCTTCGGCGAGCAGTACTTC. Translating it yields CASSPRRGEGAIFGEQYF.